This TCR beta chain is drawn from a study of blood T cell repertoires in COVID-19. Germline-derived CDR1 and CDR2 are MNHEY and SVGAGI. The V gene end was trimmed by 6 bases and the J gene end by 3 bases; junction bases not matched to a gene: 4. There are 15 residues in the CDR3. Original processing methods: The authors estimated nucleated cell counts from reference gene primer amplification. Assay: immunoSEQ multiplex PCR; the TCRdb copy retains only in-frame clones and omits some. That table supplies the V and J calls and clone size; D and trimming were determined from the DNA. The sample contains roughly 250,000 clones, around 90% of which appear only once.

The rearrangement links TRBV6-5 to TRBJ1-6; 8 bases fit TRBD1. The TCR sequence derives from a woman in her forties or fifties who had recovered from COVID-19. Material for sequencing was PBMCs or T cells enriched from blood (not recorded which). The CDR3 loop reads CASRPGQVYNSPLHF. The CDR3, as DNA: TGTGCCAGCAGACCGGGACAGGTCTATAATTCACCCCTCCACTTT.